The sequence of this TCR beta chain was determined in a study of blood T cell repertoires in COVID-19. Study summary: PBMCs, B-cell-depleted T cells, or T cells provided the cDNA or gDNA that made up the material.

Deletions cut 9 bases from V and 7 bases from J, with 19 bases between. This CDR3 spans 13 amino acids. From germline, CDR1 is LNHDA and CDR2 SQIVND (reference sequence). Per the original data handling: Estimated nucleated cell counts came from reference gene primer amplification. TCRdb's copy holds only in-frame clones and misses some; the assay was immunoSEQ multiplex PCR. V, J and clone size reflect that table, while D and trimming were determined from the DNA. The table records under 100,000 clones, 87% of them present only once. The rearrangement joins TRBV19 to TRBJ2-7, with D possibly being TRBD1 (6 bases). This clonotype was obtained from a man younger than 45 with acute or convalescent COVID-19. The sequenced sample consisted of peripheral blood. CDR3 residues: CASDPGTQREQYF. CDR3 DNA sequence: TGTGCCAGCGACCCCGGGACACAGAGGGAGCAGTACTTC.